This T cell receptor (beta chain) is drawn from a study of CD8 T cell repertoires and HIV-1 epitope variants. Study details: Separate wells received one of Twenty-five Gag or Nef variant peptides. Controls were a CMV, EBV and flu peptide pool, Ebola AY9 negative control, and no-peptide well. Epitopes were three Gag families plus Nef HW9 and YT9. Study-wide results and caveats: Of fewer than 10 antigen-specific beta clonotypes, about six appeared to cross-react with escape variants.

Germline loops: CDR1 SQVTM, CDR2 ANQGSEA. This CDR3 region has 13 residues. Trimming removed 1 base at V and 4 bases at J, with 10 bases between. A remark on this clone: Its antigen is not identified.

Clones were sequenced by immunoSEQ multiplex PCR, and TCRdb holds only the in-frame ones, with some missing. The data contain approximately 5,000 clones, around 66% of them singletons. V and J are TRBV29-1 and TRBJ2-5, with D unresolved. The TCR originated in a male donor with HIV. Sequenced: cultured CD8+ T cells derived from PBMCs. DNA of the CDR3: TGCAGCGTTGAAGCCCCTGGGGTAGAGACCCAGTACTTC. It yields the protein CSVEAPGVETQYF.